This T cell receptor (beta chain) was recorded in a study of blood T cell repertoires in COVID-19. The V and J ends lost 3 bases and 6 bases respectively, with 12 bases between them. The CDR3 runs 13 residues. Germline V gene lookup returns CDR1 LNHDA and CDR2 SQIVND (reference sequence). Authors' data handling: Counts of nucleated cells, estimated from reference gene primer amplification, were obtained. TCRdb's copy holds only in-frame clones and misses some; the assay was immunoSEQ multiplex PCR. For V, J and clone size, that table is used; D and trimming come from the DNA. The data show around 310,000 clones, roughly 90% seen once.

This TCR was sampled from a woman aged 55-75 years with acute or convalescent COVID-19. The chain joins TRBV19 to TRBJ2-7, with D unresolved. The source material was peripheral blood. CDR3 region: CASSILPGSEQYF. Written as DNA, the CDR3 is TGTGCCAGTAGTATCTTACCAGGCAGCGAGCAGTACTTC.